Listed below are T cell receptor beta chains from one sample, sequenced in a study of T cell changes during pregnancy in multiple sclerosis. Libraries were prepared by immunoSEQ multiplex PCR; TCRdb keeps only in-frame clonotypes and omits some of them. The sample lists about 76,000 clones, roughly 94% occurring once. Sequencing was performed on peripheral blood, taken in the third trimester of pregnancy. These receptors were collected from a female donor with multiple sclerosis, enrolled in a pregnancy study. The CDR3 runs from the conserved cysteine through the conserved F or W. The order of the fields is J gene, clone size, D gene, V gene, CDR3 DNA, CDR3 protein. D genes are given only for firm matches. Only part of the rows carry a size: once, few, many, or a class if the clone is expanded.

TRBJ2-7,NA,NA,TRBV2,TGTGCCAGCAGTGAAGCAAGACAGATTTACGAGCAGTACTTC,CASSEARQIYEQYF
TRBJ1-1,NA,NA,TRBV7-2,TGTGCCAGCAGCCTGGACAGATTGAACACTGAAGCTTTCTTT,CASSLDRLNTEAFF
TRBJ2-7,NA,NA,TRBV7-2,TGTGCCAGCAGCACAAGCACTAGAGAGCAGTACTTC,CASSTSTREQYF
TRBJ1-6,NA,NA,TRBV9,TGTGCCAGCAGCGTAGGGACAGCAAATTCACCCCTCCACTTT,CASSVGTANSPLHF
TRBJ2-5,NA,NA,TRBV7-2,TGTGCCAGCAGCTTAAGGGGGGAGACCCAGTACTTC,CASSLRGETQYF
TRBJ2-7,NA,TRBD2,TRBV5-1,TGCGCCAGCAGCTTGGCACTAGCGAGGAGCCACGAGCAGTACTTC,CASSLALARSHEQYF
TRBJ2-7,NA,TRBD1,TRBV10-3,TGTGCCATCAGTGAGGAGCGGCCAGGACAGGGGTTCACCTACGAGCAGTACTTC,CAISEERPGQGFTYEQYF
TRBJ1-1,NA,NA,TRBV7-2,TGTGCCAGCAGCCAGGGACAGAACACTGAAGCTTTCTTT,CASSQGQNTEAFF
TRBJ2-1,NA,NA,TRBV4-3,TGCGCCAGCAGCCAAGAGAGAGGGCTCCGGGGTGAGCAGTTCTTC,CASSQERGLRGEQFF
TRBJ1-1,NA,NA,TRBV20-1,TGCAGTGCTCACAGGGCTAATGAAGCTTTCTTT,CSAHRANEAFF
TRBJ2-3,NA,NA,TRBV4-2,TGTGCCAGCAGCCCCCTTCACGGGGATATGCAGTATTTT,CASSPLHGDMQYF
TRBJ2-5,once,NA,TRBV6-6,TGTGCCAGCAGCAATCGGGGGTTCCAAGAGACCCAGTACTTC,CASSNRGFQETQYF
TRBJ2-7,NA,TRBD1,TRBV7-2,TGTGCCAGCAGCCTCCAACAGGGGTGGCACGAGCAGTACTTC,CASSLQQGWHEQYF
TRBJ2-5,NA,NA,TRBV7-2,TGTGCCAGCAGCTCCGAGTGGGAGACCCAGTACTTC,CASSSEWETQYF
TRBJ2-7,NA,TRBD1,TRBV28,TGTGCCAGCAGACCTCGTGACAGGGGGCCTTACGAGCAGTACTTC,CASRPRDRGPYEQYF
TRBJ1-4,NA,NA,TRBV19,TGTGCCAGTAGTATAAGGAGGGCGCAGGAAAAACTGTTTTTT,CASSIRRAQEKLFF
TRBJ2-1,once,TRBD1,TRBV7-3,TGTGCCAGCAGCTTTGGGTACAGGGGGTCAGTTGGTGCCCGCAATGAGCAGTTCTTC,CASSFGYRGSVGARNEQFF
TRBJ2-1,NA,NA,TRBV5-1,TGCGCCAGCAGGGCTGAGTGGAGCTCCTACAATGAGCAGTTCTTC,CASRAEWSSYNEQFF
TRBJ1-2,NA,TRBD1,TRBV6-4,TGTGCCAGCAGTCCAGGGGGGAGATCTTACTATGGCTACACCTTC,CASSPGGRSYYGYTF
TRBJ1-1,NA,TRBD1,TRBV5-4,TGTGCCAGCGGGGACAGCCTCGCGACTGAAGCTTTCTTT,CASGDSLATEAFF
TRBJ2-7,NA,NA,TRBV7-8,TGTGCCAGCAGCTCGGACGGGACCTACGAGCAGTACTTC,CASSSDGTYEQYF
TRBJ1-1,NA,NA,TRBV4-3,TGCGCCAGCAGCCAAGGGCAATTGAACACTGAAGCTTTCTTT,CASSQGQLNTEAFF
TRBJ2-5,NA,TRBD2,TRBV5-6,TGTGCCAGCAGCTTGAGGACTAGCGGGGGCCTTGAGACCCAGTACTTC,CASSLRTSGGLETQYF
TRBJ2-7,NA,TRBD1,TRBV5-1,TGCGCCAGCACCGATGCAGGGGGCTCCTACGAGCAGTACTTC,CASTDAGGSYEQYF
TRBJ1-2,NA,NA,TRBV5-8,TGTGCCAGCAGCTTGAATCCTCTTGGCTACACCTTC,CASSLNPLGYTF
TRBJ1-6,once,NA,TRBV4-1,TGCGCCAGCAGCCAACCAGATTCACCCCTCCACTTT,CASSQPDSPLHF
TRBJ1-1,NA,NA,TRBV25-1,TGTGCCAGCAGTGAGTGGGGGCGGAACACTGAAGCTTTCTTT,CASSEWGRNTEAFF
TRBJ2-1,NA,TRBD2,TRBV4-2,TGTGCCAGCAGCCAAGTCTCCAGGACTAGCGGGGGAAGCACGGATGAGCAGTTCTTC,CASSQVSRTSGGSTDEQFF
TRBJ2-2,NA,TRBD2,TRBV7-9,TGTGCCAGCAGCTTAGTGGCGGGGGTTAAAGCCGGGGAGCTGTTTTTT,CASSLVAGVKAGELFF
TRBJ2-3,NA,TRBD2,TRBV6-1,TGTGCCAGCCCCCTACTAGCGGGGCTCACAGATACGCAGTATTTT,CASPLLAGLTDTQYF
TRBJ1-3,few,NA,TRBV10-2,TGCGCCAGCAGTGAGGACAGGATTCTTGGAAACACCATATATTTT,CASSEDRILGNTIYF
TRBJ1-4,NA,TRBD1,TRBV11-3,TGTGCCAGCAGCTCCGGGACAGGGAATGAAAAACTGTTTTTT,CASSSGTGNEKLFF
TRBJ1-3,NA,TRBD1,TRBV5-4,TGTGCCAGCAGCTTACAGGGGGGGATAGCTGGAAACACCATATATTTT,CASSLQGGIAGNTIYF
TRBJ2-6,NA,NA,TRBV5-1,TGCGCCAGCAGCTTGGTGCCCTCAGGAGGACCAGGGGCCAACGTCCTGACTTTC,CASSLVPSGGPGANVLTF
TRBJ2-3,NA,TRBD2,TRBV4-3,TGCGCCAGCAGCCAAGGGCAGCGGGGGGGCACAGATACGCAGTATTTT,CASSQGQRGGTDTQYF
TRBJ1-1,few,NA,TRBV6-5,TGTGCCAGCAGTGCCCGACAGAGGCGGCAAGCTTTCTTT,CASSARQRRQAFF
TRBJ1-3,NA,TRBD1,TRBV6-1,TGTGCCAGCAGTGAAGGGGGACAGTTTTTCTCTGGAAACACCATATATTTT,CASSEGGQFFSGNTIYF
TRBJ1-3,few,NA,TRBV2,TGTGCCAGCAGTGAGGCTTTCTCTGGAAACACCATATATTTT,CASSEAFSGNTIYF
TRBJ2-3,NA,TRBD2,TRBV2,TGTGCCAGCCTACTAGCGGAAAGCACAGATACGCAGTATTTT,CASLLAESTDTQYF
TRBJ2-7,NA,NA,TRBV5-4,TGTGCCAGCAGCTTGGCCACTACATCCTACGAGCAGTACTTC,CASSLATTSYEQYF
TRBJ2-7,NA,TRBD2,TRBV6-5,TGTGCCAGCAAGGAGCTAGCGGGGTACGAGCAGTACTTC,CASKELAGYEQYF
TRBJ1-2,NA,TRBD1,TRBV14,TGTGCCAGCAGCCAAGCAGGGGGGACAAACTATGGCTACACCTTC,CASSQAGGTNYGYTF
TRBJ2-3,NA,TRBD1,TRBV7-2,TGTGCCAGCAGCTTACGTATGGTCAGGGGGACAGGGGATAGTAAGCAGTATTTT,CASSLRMVRGTGDSKQYF
TRBJ1-2,NA,TRBD1,TRBV5-1,TGCGCCAGCAGCTTGTCCCCACCCGGGACAGGGATGGATGGCTACACCTTC,CASSLSPPGTGMDGYTF
TRBJ1-4,NA,NA,TRBV19,TGTGCCAGTAGTACCCGACAGCCCCCCGAAAAACTGTTTTTT,CASSTRQPPEKLFF
TRBJ2-7,NA,TRBD2,TRBV7-6,TGTGCCAGCAGCTCGGCCAGCGGGGGGGCCTTACCGGAAGAGCAGTACTTC,CASSSASGGALPEEQYF
TRBJ1-1,once,NA,TRBV10-3,TGTGCCATCAGGGGGGGTGGGAGGGCGCGCACTGAAGCTTTCTTT,CAIRGGGRARTEAFF
TRBJ2-7,NA,TRBD2,TRBV19,TGTGCCAGTAGTCCCCTAGCGGGGGTCTACGAGCAGTACTTC,CASSPLAGVYEQYF
TRBJ2-3,NA,TRBD2,TRBV19,TGTGCCAGTAGTACCGGGGGGGGCCAAGTAGGTACAGATACGCAGTATTTT,CASSTGGGQVGTDTQYF
TRBJ1-5,NA,NA,TRBV5-3,TGTGCCAGAAGCCCGCCCGACAGGTGCAATCAGCCCCAGCATTTT,CARSPPDRCNQPQHF
TRBJ1-2,NA,TRBD1,TRBV2,TGTGCCAGCAGTCGACAGGGGCACGGCTACACCTTC,CASSRQGHGYTF
TRBJ1-5,NA,TRBD1,TRBV5-5,TGTGCCAGCAGCCGCACGGTCGGGACAGGGTCTTATAGCAATCAGCCCCAGCATTTT,CASSRTVGTGSYSNQPQHF
TRBJ1-5,NA,NA,TRBV9,TGTGCCAGCAGCCAGTCGGGGGGCAATCAGCCCCAGCATTTT,CASSQSGGNQPQHF
TRBJ2-3,NA,TRBD2,TRBV19,TGTGCCAGTAGTATGGGACTAGCTTTGGATACGCAGTATTTT,CASSMGLALDTQYF
TRBJ2-7,NA,NA,TRBV9,TGTGCCAGCAGCTATGGTTCGGGCTACGAGCAGTACTTC,CASSYGSGYEQYF